Following are 3 T cell receptor beta chains from one sample sequenced in a study of cytomegalovirus exposure and HLA in healthy donors. PCR was performed using 60 Vbeta and 13 Jbeta primers. Libraries were prepared by immunoSEQ multiplex PCR; TCRdb keeps only in-frame clonotypes and omits some of them. The table shows around 160,000 clones, with around four fifths occurring only once. The sample comprised PBMCs. Every receptor here comes from a man in his fifties in good health and CMV-seropositive.

The chain joins TRBV12-5 to TRBJ1-1; maybe TRBD1 (5 bases). CDR3 length: 13 residues. Between the trimmed V and J ends, which lost 6 bases and 1 base, there was a span of 9 bases. Germline V gene lookup returns CDR1 LGHNT and CDR2 FRNRAP. The CDR3 sequence: CASGDSPNTEAFF. CDR3 DNA: TGTGCTAGTGGCGACAGCCCGAACACTGAAGCTTTCTTT. The full variable domain, rest sourced from reference TRBV12-5 and TRBJ1-1, is DARVTQTPRHKVTEMGQEVTMRCQPILGHNTVFWYRQTMMQGLELLAYFRNRAPLDDSGMPKDRFSAEMPDATLATLKIQPSEPRDSAVYFCASGDSPNTEAFFGQGTRLTVV.

This chain uses TRBV28 with TRBJ2-1; 9 bases fit TRBD2. Germline V gene sequence: CDR1 MDHEN, CDR2 SYDVKM. CDR3 length: 15 amino acids. Trimming at V came to 7 bases and at J to 0 bases, leaving 4 bases not matched to a gene. This chain's CDR3 is CASIHSGSSYNEQFF. The DNA for the CDR3 is TGTGCCAGCATTCATAGCGGGAGCTCCTACAATGAGCAGTTCTTC.

The CDR3 sequence is CASSGAGEQYF. The CDR3 nucleotides read TGCGCCAGCAGCGGCGCGGGGGAGCAGTACTTC. The chain links TRBV5-1 to TRBJ2-7, with D tentatively TRBD2 (6 bases). The V end was cut by 4 bases, the J end by 7 bases, with 9 bases between. Per the germline V gene, CDR1 is SGHRS and CDR2 is YFSETQ. The CDR3 has 11 residues.